Sequencing of this T cell receptor (beta chain) was carried out in a study of cytomegalovirus exposure and HLA in healthy donors. Assay used: immunoSEQ multiplex PCR; TCRdb lists only in-frame clones, some missing. The sample includes about 150,000 clones, approximately 90% seen only once; the top ten take approximately 0.7%. Germline CDR1 SGHRS, CDR2 YFSETQ. The J segment lost 1 base and the V segment lost 4 bases, leaving 9 bases of the junction unmatched. CDR3 length: 16 amino acids. The sequenced sample consisted of PBMCs. The V and J genes are TRBV5-1 and TRBJ2-5; 8 nucleotides match TRBD1. The clonotype comes from a man between 18 and 35 years old in good health and CMV-seronegative. The CDR3: CASSDRDRSFQETQYF. The CDR3 DNA reads as TGCGCCAGCAGCGACCGGGACAGGAGTTTCCAAGAGACCCAGTACTTC. The full variable domain, with the rest looked up from reference TRBV5-1 and TRBJ2-5, is KAGVTQTPRYLIKTRGQQVTLSCSPISGHRSVSWYQQTPGQGLQFLFEYFSETQRNKGNFPGRFSGRQFSNSRSEMNVSTLELGDSALYLCASSDRDRSFQETQYFGPGTRLLVL.